The clone carrying this TCR beta chain came up once. At the DNA level, this CDR3 is encoded by other sequences in the same sample as well. Only in-frame clones appear in the TCRdb table, and some are missing; sequencing was by immunoSEQ multiplex PCR. The data hold 2,100,000 or so clones, with nearly 97% observed a single time. This record belongs to a study of shared clonotypes between healthy human individuals. Across the study: CD4 naive cells filled three plates per donor, CD4 memory three, CD8 naive two and CD8 memory one.

There are 13 residues in the CDR3. The germline V gene encodes CDR1 SGHTA and CDR2 FQGNSA. The V end lost 0 bases, the J end lost 3 bases, and 2 bases lay between the germline ends. The chain employs TRBV7-2 and TRBJ2-2, with D unclear. Sequencing used naive CD4+ T cells sorted from blood. Indicated subset: CD45RA+ positively selected. The sequence came from a man younger than 35 in good health. The CDR3 nucleotides are TGTGCCAGCAGCTTAGCAGACACCGGGGAGCTGTTTTTT. Its protein product is CASSLADTGELFF.